A selection of T cell receptor beta chains follows, all from one sample in a study of T cell repertoires in cytomegalovirus infection. TCRdb reanalysed the reads using MiXCR and keeps one entry per CDR3 protein. This table has some 250,000 distinct CDR3 sequences, around 8.7% appearing once. The sequencing input was PBMCs. Receptors were obtained from a human donor in good health (CMV status not recorded). Some clones in this sample may be carry-over from other donors' samples. Both conserved end residues are part of each CDR3. The D gene is left open where the match is weak. Clone size is stated in some rows and not others, as once, few, many or a class when expanded.

cdr3_nt: TGTGCCAGCAGCCTCCGGGATATGAGCTCCTACAATGAGCAGTTCTTC
cdr3_aa: CASSLRDMSSYNEQFF
v_call: TRBV28
clone_size: NA
d_call: NA
j_call: TRBJ2-1

cdr3_nt: TGTGCCAGTAGACGGGACAGGGGGAACACTGAAGCTTTCTTT
cdr3_aa: CASRRDRGNTEAFF
v_call: TRBV19
clone_size: few
d_call: TRBD1
j_call: TRBJ1-1

cdr3_nt: TGCGCCAGCAGTGAGTCGTTAATAGCGGGAGAACGGGAGCAGTTCTTC
cdr3_aa: CASSESLIAGEREQFF
v_call: TRBV10-2
clone_size: many
d_call: TRBD2
j_call: TRBJ2-1

cdr3_nt: TGTGCCAGCAGCTCCACCGTCTTAGCGTGGCGGCGGGGGGGAGGGGATGAGCAGTTCTTC
cdr3_aa: CASSSTVLAWRRGGGDEQFF
v_call: TRBV7-9
clone_size: many
d_call: TRBD2
j_call: TRBJ2-1

cdr3_nt: TGTGCCAGCAGCCCCTCGGGCGGGGGGGCCAATGAGCAGTTCTTC
cdr3_aa: CASSPSGGGANEQFF
v_call: TRBV28
clone_size: few
d_call: TRBD2
j_call: TRBJ2-1

cdr3_nt: TGTGCCAGCAGCGACGGGAGTAAGAGCGAAAAACTGTTTTTT
cdr3_aa: CASSDGSKSEKLFF
v_call: TRBV7-2
clone_size: many
d_call: NA
j_call: TRBJ1-4

cdr3_nt: TGTGCCAGCAGCTTAGAGATGCTACGAGGCGCTGAAGCTTTCTTT
cdr3_aa: CASSLEMLRGAEAFF
v_call: TRBV7-2
clone_size: many
d_call: NA
j_call: TRBJ1-1

cdr3_nt: TGTGCCAGCTCCCCTAGCGGGGGGGCTCTCGGGGAGCTGTTTTTT
cdr3_aa: CASSPSGGALGELFF
v_call: TRBV28
clone_size: NA
d_call: TRBD2
j_call: TRBJ2-2

cdr3_nt: TGCGCCAGCAGCCAGTCGAGGGGCAGGGGGGAGCTGTTTTTT
cdr3_aa: CASSQSRGRGELFF
v_call: TRBV5-1
clone_size: many
d_call: NA
j_call: TRBJ2-2

cdr3_nt: TGTGCCAGCAGCTTAGGCTACAGGCTGAACACTGAAGCTTTCTTT
cdr3_aa: CASSLGYRLNTEAFF
v_call: TRBV7-2
clone_size: many
d_call: NA
j_call: TRBJ1-1

cdr3_nt: TGTGCCAGCAGCTTAGGGGGACTGGACATTCAGTACTTC
cdr3_aa: CASSLGGLDIQYF
v_call: TRBV7-2
clone_size: many
d_call: NA
j_call: TRBJ2-4

cdr3_nt: TGTGCCAGCTCACCAACAGGGACTAGCGGGGGCCTTAGCTCCTACGAGCAGTACTTC
cdr3_aa: CASSPTGTSGGLSSYEQYF
v_call: TRBV18
clone_size: NA
d_call: TRBD2
j_call: TRBJ2-7

cdr3_nt: TGTGCCAGCAGTGCAGGGCCCATGAACACTGAAGCTTTCTTT
cdr3_aa: CASSAGPMNTEAFF
v_call: TRBV2
clone_size: NA
d_call: NA
j_call: TRBJ1-1

cdr3_nt: TGTGCCAGCAGTTTCGGCCAAACTAGAGATACGCAGTATTTT
cdr3_aa: CASSFGQTRDTQYF
v_call: TRBV12-3/TRBV12-4
clone_size: few
d_call: NA
j_call: TRBJ2-3

cdr3_nt: TGTGCCAGCGCTTTTGCATTGGCGTCACCCCTCCACTTT
cdr3_aa: CASAFALASPLHF
v_call: TRBV19
clone_size: few
d_call: NA
j_call: TRBJ1-6

cdr3_nt: TGTGCCAGCAGCCGAATGGGGCCCCCCATATATTTT
cdr3_aa: CASSRMGPPIYF
v_call: TRBV7-6
clone_size: few
d_call: NA
j_call: TRBJ1-3

cdr3_nt: TGTGCCAGCAGCTTCAGCATGGCGGGAGGTCCCCTCTACAATGAGCAGTTCTTC
cdr3_aa: CASSFSMAGGPLYNEQFF
v_call: TRBV7-6
clone_size: many
d_call: TRBD2
j_call: TRBJ2-1

cdr3_nt: TGTGCCAGCAGCTTGTCAGGGGGGTCCTACGAGCAGTACTTC
cdr3_aa: CASSLSGGSYEQYF
v_call: TRBV5-6
clone_size: many
d_call: NA
j_call: TRBJ2-7